This T cell receptor beta chain was identified during a study of T cells in localized non-small cell lung cancer. Data came from immunoSEQ multiplex PCR; TCRdb stores just in-frame clones and leaves some out. The sample lists some 90,000 clones, approximately 90% occurring once. CDR3 length equals 15 residues. V was clipped by 5 bases and J by 4 bases; unmatched bases: 7. Germline CDR1 is SNHLY and CDR2 is FYNNEI. Study-wide points: Only one tumor region went through sequencing, so heterogeneity may still be there.

Worth noting for this clone: What it recognizes is unknown.

The source material was peripheral blood, sampled before any cancer treatment. The sequence derives from a man aged 35-69 years with stage I squamous cell lung carcinoma. The chain joins TRBV2 to TRBJ2-7; 11 positions match TRBD2. CDR3 loop: CASSISGGALYEQYF. For the CDR3, the DNA is TGTGCCAGCAGTATTAGCGGGGGGGCCCTGTACGAGCAGTACTTC.